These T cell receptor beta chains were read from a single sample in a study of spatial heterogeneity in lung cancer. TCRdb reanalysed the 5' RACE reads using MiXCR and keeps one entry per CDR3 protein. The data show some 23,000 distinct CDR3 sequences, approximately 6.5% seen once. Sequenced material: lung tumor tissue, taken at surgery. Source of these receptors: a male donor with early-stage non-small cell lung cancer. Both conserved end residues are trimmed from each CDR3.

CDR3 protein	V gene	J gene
ASSKGQGPQRETQY	TRBV12-3/TRBV12-4	TRBJ2-5
ASSHTSGTGNEQF	TRBV18	TRBJ2-1
ASSSGWSTDTQY	TRBV11-2	TRBJ2-3
ASSNTGIYGYT	TRBV7-2	TRBJ1-2
ASSVPGGHNEQF	TRBV9	TRBJ2-1
ASSPGGRAEAF	TRBV11-2	TRBJ1-1
ASSLTRGVGSAYEQY	TRBV28	TRBJ2-7
ASSLGDLPNTEAF	TRBV5-1	TRBJ1-1
ASSRDRADTQY	TRBV12-3/TRBV12-4	TRBJ2-3
ASSYSRLAGRGEQF	TRBV6-2/TRBV6-3	TRBJ2-1
ASNLAKNIQY	TRBV2	TRBJ2-4
SARDPGLRSSYNEQF	TRBV20-1	TRBJ2-1
ASSLVSNEQY	TRBV12-3/TRBV12-4	TRBJ2-7
ASSLRTSGWHSNEQF	TRBV7-9	TRBJ2-1
ASSFLAESSETQY	TRBV5-1	TRBJ2-5
ASSHQRQGLADTQY	TRBV5-1	TRBJ2-3
ASSTPGLGETQY	TRBV7-9	TRBJ2-5
SATFSGRRYNEQF	TRBV20-1	TRBJ2-1
ASSLNRNYGYT	TRBV28	TRBJ1-2
ASSPPQGEFYGYT	TRBV5-4	TRBJ1-2
ASSPGLSYNEQF	TRBV18	TRBJ2-1
ASTTGNTIY	TRBV2	TRBJ1-3
ASSPRQPSYEQY	TRBV9	TRBJ2-7
ASSLAKRGGRFEQF	TRBV7-9	TRBJ2-1
ASSLSGVEQY	TRBV7-8	TRBJ2-7
ASSLSSGGEQY	TRBV28	TRBJ2-7
ASSLGGRRMDEQF	TRBV7-9	TRBJ2-1
ASSERDRESNSPLH	TRBV2	TRBJ1-6
ASNSPPGDFNYGYT	TRBV28	TRBJ1-2
ASSAVGTGTYEQY	TRBV28	TRBJ2-7
ASSLTNAETQY	TRBV7-6	TRBJ2-5
ATIWSNQPQH	TRBV27	TRBJ1-5
ASSSIAGGLADTQY	TRBV5-1	TRBJ2-3
ATRGTGLLGAGELF	TRBV24-1	TRBJ2-2
ASSLRRSRYEQY	TRBV13	TRBJ2-7
ASSYSPTQGAAGF	TRBV6-2/TRBV6-3	TRBJ2-1
SVEVVQTTNYGYT	TRBV29-1	TRBJ1-2
ASSSLLGGSYGYT	TRBV19	TRBJ1-2
ASSASLQGGGTEAF	TRBV5-1	TRBJ1-1
ASKGYVALH	TRBV25-1	TRBJ1-6
AIDTQY	TRBV5-4	TRBJ2-3
SARPGHGYEQY	TRBV20-1	TRBJ2-7
ASSQGGYSGANVLT	TRBV14	TRBJ2-6
ASSGRLNTEAF	TRBV7-2	TRBJ1-1
ASNQYRLTDTQY	TRBV12-3/TRBV12-4	TRBJ2-3
ASSFSRTFIVEQY	TRBV12-3/TRBV12-4	TRBJ2-7
ASRDREFGVETQY	TRBV28	TRBJ2-5
SARAVVNSPLH	TRBV20-1	TRBJ1-6
ASSLDARLRTRAEAF	TRBV7-2	TRBJ1-1
ASVKGGSTDTQY	TRBV12-3/TRBV12-4	TRBJ2-3
SATPGTGLDGELF	TRBV20-1	TRBJ2-2
ASSHRGNYGYT	TRBV3-1	TRBJ1-2
ASSDLAGGRGEQY	TRBV5-1	TRBJ2-7